This T cell receptor (beta chain) was recovered during a study of read filtering for tumor transcriptome and immune sequencing. In the study overall: 8 or 9 patients were R-ISS I, roughly 15 were R-ISS II, six or seven were R-ISS III. Study-wide results and caveats: Even smaller IR-seq throughput identified most shared clonotypes.

From about 400 ng of RNA, a library with molecular barcoded alpha/delta and beta/gamma adaptors was made. One entry per CDR3 protein, called by TCRdb with MiXCR from the reads. The table includes about 130,000 distinct CDR3 sequences, 10% to 15% detected once. On this clonotype itself: Its antigen is currently unknown. A junction boundary mismatches the germline segment, possibly from a read error.

The CDR3 runs 15 residues. CDR1 and CDR2 (germline): LNHDA, SQIVND (reference sequence). The sequence was obtained from a donor at least 40 years old with multiple myeloma. The V gene is TRBV19, the J gene TRBJ2-1, with unresolved D. What was sequenced was a population of CD138-negative cells sorted from bone marrow. CDR3 sequence reads: CASNSGLSSYNERFF. In nucleotides, the CDR3 is TGCGCCAGTAACTCAGGCCTGAGCTCCTACAATGAGCGGTTCTTC.